Below, one T cell receptor beta chain is given with its context. The data were obtained in a study of blood T cell repertoires in COVID-19. Trimming shortened V by 5 bases and J by 3 bases, and 10 bases separated the two germline ends. Germline V gives CDR1 SGHVS, CDR2 FNYEAQ. The CDR3 is made up of 13 amino acids. In the original processing: Amplification from reference gene primers served as the basis for estimated nucleated cell counts. This table comes from immunoSEQ multiplex PCR, and its TCRdb copy is limited to in-frame clones, with some not included. D and trimming were read from the DNA, whereas the V and J calls and clone size are those reported in that table. The data show tens of thousands of clones, with approximately 80% seen just once and about 10% held by the top ten.

This receptor was obtained from a woman between 45 and 65 years old with acute or convalescent COVID-19. The V gene is TRBV7-6, the J gene TRBJ2-5; D perhaps matches TRBD2 (5 bases). The sequenced material came from peripheral blood. The CDR3 coding sequence is TGTGCCAGCAGCATACCCGGGGAAGAGACCCAGTACTTC. Translation gives CASSIPGEETQYF.